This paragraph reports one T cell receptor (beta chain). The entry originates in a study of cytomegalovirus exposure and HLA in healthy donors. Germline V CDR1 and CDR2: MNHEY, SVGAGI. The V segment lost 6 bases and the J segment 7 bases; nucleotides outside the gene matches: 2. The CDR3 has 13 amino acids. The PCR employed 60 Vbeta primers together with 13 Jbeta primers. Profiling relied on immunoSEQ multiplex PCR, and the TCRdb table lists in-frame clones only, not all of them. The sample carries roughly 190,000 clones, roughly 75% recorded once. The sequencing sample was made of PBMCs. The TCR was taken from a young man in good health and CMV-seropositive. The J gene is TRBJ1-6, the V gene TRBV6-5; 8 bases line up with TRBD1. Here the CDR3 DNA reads TGTGCCAGCAGAGGACAGGGAAATTCACCCCTCCACTTT. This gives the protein CASRGQGNSPLHF.